This TCR beta chain stems from a study of PD-1 blockade in classical Hodgkin lymphoma. Study-wide points: By C4D1, diversity of CD4+ TCRs had risen significantly, whereas that of CD8+ TCRs had not. Newly diagnosed and completely responding patients shared comparable baseline diversity. Relapsed/refractory patients reportedly had the lowest baseline TCR diversity, below newly diagnosed patients, who were below healthy donors. Individuals who commenced nivolumab within less than 1 year of ASCT were excluded.

The time point is: cycle 4 day 1 (C4D1), after six to seven weeks of nivolumab. Relapses following autologous stem cell transplantation were seen in all patients, with brentuximab vedotin exposure varying. Sequencing used immunoSEQ multiplex PCR; TCRdb keeps in-frame clones, though not all of them. The data hold roughly 94,000 clones, with just over 90% observed a single time. Trimming took off 1 base at V and 5 bases at J, with 5 bases between the two ends. Germline CDR1 and CDR2: LNHNV and YYDKDF (reference sequence). The CDR3 covers 12 residues. Note on this clone: The target antigen is unknown.

The sample in question was peripheral blood mononuclear cells (PBMCs), obtained before the fourth cycle of nivolumab. The receptor was derived from a human donor with classical Hodgkin lymphoma. The chain employs TRBV15 and TRBJ1-1; no clear D. CDR3 protein: CATSRGVTEAFF. DNA of the CDR3: TGTGCCACCAGCAGAGGGGTAACTGAAGCTTTCTTT. Full variable domain (rest looked up from reference TRBV15 and TRBJ1-1): DAMVIQNPRYQVTQFGKPVTLSCSQTLNHNVMYWYQQKSSQAPKLLFHYYDKDFNNEADTPDNFQSRRPNTSFCFLDIRSPGLGDTAMYLCATSRGVTEAFFGQGTRLTVV.